This record looks at one TCR beta chain sequence and its context. Its antigen is still unknown. It was with 60 Vbeta and 13 Jbeta primers that the PCR ran. Repertoires were generated with immunoSEQ multiplex PCR, while TCRdb's copy carries only in-frame clones and drops some. The top ten clones hold over 2.5% of a sample with some 150,000 clones, 64% of them seen once. This sample was taken from a study of cytomegalovirus exposure and HLA in healthy donors. Looking at the study overall: Within the Caucasian-associated ancestry cluster were around 80% of the 398 genotyped donors.

Study-wide results and limits: A later analysis reportedly found fewer N-insertions in an Asian-associated ancestry cluster than the roughly 680-donor mean. The authors listed 150 to 200 TCR beta chains as cytomegalovirus-associated. As a later analysis revealed, the rate of TCR association differed by HLA locus, with DRB1 most and HLA-C fewest.

This CDR3 comprises 14 residues. Germline V gives CDR1 SNHLY, CDR2 FYNNEI. V shed 6 bases, J shed 8 bases, and the junction held 7 bases outside the gene matches. Source material: PBMCs. The chain couples TRBV2 to TRBJ1-4, with 9 bases identical to TRBD1. The clonotype comes from a woman aged 25-40 years in good health and CMV-seropositive. CDR3 bases: TGTGCCAGCAGCCTGGGACAGGGAGAAGAAAAACTGTTTTTT. Encoded protein: CASSLGQGEEKLFF. The whole variable domain, filled in from reference TRBV2 and TRBJ1-4, reads EPEVTQTPSHQVTQMGQEVILRCVPISNHLYFYWYRQILGQKVEFLVSFYNNEISEKSEIFDDQFSVERPDGSNFTLKIRSTKLEDSAMYFCASSLGQGEEKLFFGSGTQLSVL.